This TCR beta chain was documented in a study of tumor-infiltrating lymphocytes in primary liver carcinoma. CDR3 length: 16 residues. Germline V gene lookup returns CDR1 SGHAT and CDR2 FQNNGV. Unsorted bulk tissue, about 18-32 mg of it, served as the source for co-extraction of RNA and DNA. Every patient in the cohort had a primary liver carcinoma. That carcinoma was treated by surgical resection. The patients lived with chronic HBV infection and had not yet received any treatment. Every tumor specimen contained over 80% viable tumor cells. Regarding the study as a whole: About 8-25% of top clones, no more, were shared by all five regions.

Production of TCR beta cDNA used approximately 0.45 ug total RNA together with a constant-region primer. ARM-PCR, slightly modified, supplied the TCR beta libraries through three nested multiplex PCR rounds. Running 10 cycles apiece, the first two PCR rounds relied on TRBV1-TRBV30 forward primers together with a C-beta reverse primer. MiXCR was run by TCRdb on the multiplex PCR reads, yielding one entry per CDR3 protein. The sample records around 47,000 distinct CDR3 sequences, approximately 70% being singletons. To note about this clonotype: The antigen remains unidentified. One end of the junction fails to match germline, which may point to a read error.

The sequenced sample was liver tumor tissue from sampling region 2. Subset meaning: tumor region T2, inferior pole. This TCR was sampled from a man aged 35-49 years with primary liver carcinoma and hepatitis B virus infection. The chain links TRBV11-2 to TRBJ2-1, with 7 bases lining up with TRBD2. For the CDR3, the DNA is TGTGCCAACAGCCCTCCCCGGACTAGTGCCTACAATGAGCAATTCTTC. It is translated as CANSPPRTSAYNEQFF. Together with reference TRBV11-2 and TRBJ2-1, the CDR3 gives the full variable domain: EAGVAQSPRYKIIEKRQSVAFWCNPISGHATLYWYQQILGQGPKLLIQFQNNGVVDDSQLPKDRFSAERLKGVDSTLKIQPAKLEDSAVYLCANSPPRTSAYNEQFFGPGTRLTVL.